The 25 T cell receptor beta chains listed next were all sequenced from one sample in a study of early T cells in non-severe SARS-CoV-2 infection. From the 5' RACE reads, TCRdb called clonotypes with MiXCR, one entry per CDR3 protein. Of 63,000 or so distinct CDR3 sequences listed, 10% to 15% were seen once; the top ten hold around 6.3%. The sequencing input was whole blood. Receptors were obtained from an adult who was a healthcare worker with PCR-confirmed SARS-CoV-2 infection or an uninfected control (not recorded which).

This clonotype was seen ten or more times. The rearrangement joins TRBV7-8 to TRBJ1-6; D is unclear. Germline lookup yields CDR1 SGHVS and CDR2 FQNEAQ. The CDR3 is 16 residues long. Trimming shortened V by 3 bases and J by 0 bases, and 9 bases separated the two germline ends. The CDR3 DNA reads as TGTGCCAGCAGCTTCGAGATGAGCTCCTATAATTCACCCCTCCACTTT. Protein product: CASSFEMSSYNSPLHF.

The chain couples TRBV29-1 to TRBJ2-1; D remains unclear. This CDR3 comprises 11 residues. Looked up from germline, CDR1 is SQVTM and CDR2 is ANQGSEA. The V and J ends lost 4 bases and 6 bases respectively, with 7 bases between them. In DNA, the CDR3 is TGCAGCGTTGGGCGGAGCAATGAGCAGTTCTTC. This sequence encodes CSVGRSNEQFF.

On this clonotype: A much larger clone differs from this one at a single base, so this may be a read error. The chain has TRBV7-3 and TRBJ2-5, with D uncertain. Per germline, CDR1 SGHTA and CDR2 FQGTGA. Trimming pared 4 bases from V and 0 bases from J, leaving 15 bases between. CDR3 length: 16 residues. DNA of the CDR3: TGTGCCAGCAGCTCGGTCGGTGTCCCGGACCAAGAGACCCAGTACTTC. Translation: CASSSVGVPDQETQYF.

The V and J genes are TRBV20-1 and TRBJ2-5; D possibly corresponds to TRBD2 (5 bases). Looked up from germline, CDR1 is DFQATT and CDR2 is SNEGSKA (reference sequence). V was trimmed by 6 bases and J by 7 bases, leaving 18 bases between them. This CDR3 is 13 amino acids long. CDR3 sequence reads: CSAPDRVEGTQYF. DNA for the CDR3: TGCAGTGCGCCGGACCGGGTTGAGGGGACCCAGTACTTC.

This clonotype has only a few counts. V and J are TRBV6-6 and TRBJ2-7; no clear D. The germline V gene has CDR1 MNHNY and CDR2 SVGAGI (reference sequence). Trimming left V 2 bases short and J 3 bases short, with 8 bases between. The CDR3 spans 13 residues. The CDR3 DNA sequence: TGTGCCAGCAGTTACGAGCCCCACTACGAGCAGTACTTC. Protein sequence: CASSYEPHYEQYF.

The chain couples TRBV6-1 to TRBJ1-1; D remains ambiguous. Trimming shortened V by 2 bases and J by 8 bases, and 9 bases separated the two germline ends. Per the germline V gene, CDR1 is MNHNS and CDR2 is SASEGT. This CDR3 is 12 amino acids long. The CDR3 here is CASSERRGEAFF. CDR3 bases: TGTGCCAGCAGTGAACGGAGAGGGGAAGCTTTCTTT.

This chain joins TRBV5-1 and TRBJ2-3; 7 nucleotides match TRBD1. Germline lookup yields CDR1 SGHRS and CDR2 YFSETQ. V lost 0 bases and J lost 4; bases outside the gene matches: 8. The CDR3 loop spans 16 amino acids. CDR3 loop: CASSLVTGSEADTQYF. In nucleotides, the CDR3 is TGCGCCAGCAGCTTGGTGACAGGGAGTGAGGCAGATACGCAGTATTTT.

The CDR3 nucleotides read TGTGCCAGCAGGCCCGGGACTCTAACGGGAGAGCAGTTCTTC. Its protein product is CASRPGTLTGEQFF. The chain recombines TRBV7-3 with TRBJ2-1; D might be TRBD2 (6 bases). V lost 6 bases and J lost 10, with 19 bases in between. Germline V gives CDR1 SGHTA, CDR2 FQGTGA. The CDR3 is made up of 14 amino acids.

J is TRBJ2-7 and V is TRBV4-2; D not certain. CDR1 and CDR2 from the germline V gene are LGHNA and YNFKEQ. The CDR3 consists of 11 residues. V lost 2 bases and J lost 5, with 4 bases in between. The CDR3 region has the DNA TGTGCCAGCAGCCAACTGAACGAGCAGTACTTC. This encodes CASSQLNEQYF.

This clonotype was detected many times. The chain is built from TRBV6-4 and TRBJ2-3, with 8 positions matching TRBD2. Germline V gene lookup returns CDR1 MRHNA and CDR2 SNTAGT. Trimming removed 3 bases from V and 1 base from J; junction bases left unmatched: 0. This CDR3 contains 14 residues. The CDR3 loop is CASSEAGGTDTQYF. The CDR3 DNA follows: TGTGCCAGCAGTGAAGCGGGGGGCACAGATACGCAGTATTTT.

This clonotype was seen more than once but under ten times. The chain is built from TRBV12-3 or TRBV12-4 and TRBJ1-2; D is possibly TRBD1 (6 bases). Trimming stripped 3 bases from V and 8 bases from J, with 13 bases between. This CDR3 contains 13 residues. The chain's CDR3 is CASSFEGGMGYTF. CDR3 sequence (DNA): TGTGCCAGCAGTTTTGAGGGGGGCATGGGCTACACCTTC.

This clonotype turned up a few times. V is TRBV20-1 and J is TRBJ2-1; D might be TRBD1 (9 bases). The CDR3 is made up of 15 amino acids. The germline V gene has CDR1 DFQATT and CDR2 SNEGSKA (reference sequence). The ends were cut back, 3 bases at V and 2 bases at J, with 14 bases in the middle. The CDR3: CSARGQGLAYNEQFF. DNA of the CDR3: TGCAGTGCTAGGGGACAGGGACTAGCCTACAATGAGCAGTTCTTC.

In its sample, this clonotype was seen many times. The chain carries TRBV12-3 or TRBV12-4 and TRBJ2-7; D perhaps matches TRBD1 (6 bases). Trimming took 5 bases from V and 7 from J, leaving 12 bases between them. The CDR3 contains 12 residues. CDR3 amino acids: CASSTQGYEQYF. CDR3 DNA sequence: TGTGCCAGCAGTACACAGGGATATGAGCAGTACTTC.

The chain combines TRBV7-9 with TRBJ2-3, with D perhaps matching TRBD1 (5 bases). Per the germline V gene, CDR1 is SEHNR and CDR2 is FQNEAQ (reference sequence). There are 16 residues in the CDR3. V lost 5 bases and J lost 7, with 22 bases in between. CDR3: CASSPVGAPAPYTQYF. As DNA, the CDR3 is TGTGCCAGCAGCCCGGTTGGGGCGCCGGCGCCCTATACGCAGTATTTT.

This clonotype was observed many times. The chain employs TRBV5-1 and TRBJ2-1; D possibly uses TRBD1 or TRBD2 (5 bases each). The CDR3 has 14 amino acids. Germline V CDR1 and CDR2: SGHRS, YFSETQ. The V end lost 7 bases, the J end lost 0 bases, and 11 bases lay between the germline ends. The CDR3 DNA reads as TGCGCCAGCTGGGTGGGGGACTCCTACAATGAGCAGTTCTTC. Encoded protein: CASWVGDSYNEQFF.

This chain links TRBV5-1 with TRBJ2-7, with 7 nucleotides matching TRBD1. This CDR3 spans 15 amino acids. J lost 2 bases, V lost 4 bases, and 9 bases had no gene match. Germline V gene data show CDR1 as SGHRS and CDR2 as YFSETQ. The CDR3 protein is CASSLGVQGAYEQYF. The CDR3 region has the DNA TGCGCCAGCAGCCTCGGTGTCCAGGGGGCCTACGAGCAGTACTTC.

This clonotype was seen repeatedly, ten times or more. The chain combines TRBV6-6 with TRBJ1-2, with D hard to call. CDR3 size: 11 residues. The germline V gene encodes CDR1 MNHNY and CDR2 SVGAGI (reference sequence). The V end lost 4 bases, the J end lost 8 bases, and 8 bases lay between the germline ends. The CDR3 spells CASSFREGYTF. Here the CDR3 DNA reads TGTGCCAGCAGTTTTAGGGAGGGCTACACCTTC.

The chain carries TRBV4-1 and TRBJ2-4, with no clear D. Germline V gene data show CDR1 as MGHRA and CDR2 as YSYEKL. V dropped 1 base and J dropped 4 bases, with 5 bases sitting between them. This CDR3 has 13 amino acids. CDR3 amino acids: CASSQVGKNIQYF. DNA of the CDR3: TGCGCCAGCAGCCAAGTAGGGAAAAACATTCAGTACTTC.

The sample holds many counts of this clonotype. The chain links TRBV5-4 to TRBJ2-1, with D hard to call. V gave up 0 bases and J gave up 0 bases, with 7 bases separating them. CDR3 length: 15 amino acids. Germline V CDR1 and CDR2: SGHNT, YYREEE (reference sequence). The CDR3, as DNA: TGTGCCAGCAGCTTGGTGGGAAACTCCTACAATGAGCAGTTCTTC. Its protein product is CASSLVGNSYNEQFF.

This clonotype was counted only a few times. This sequence joins TRBV12-3 or TRBV12-4 and TRBJ2-3; D might be TRBD2 (5 bases). Trimming stripped 6 bases from V and 1 base from J, with 14 bases between. This CDR3 region has 15 residues. The CDR3, as DNA: TGTGCCAGCAGCTCCACTAGTCCGGGCACAGATACGCAGTATTTT. It codes for CASSSTSPGTDTQYF.

This clonotype was seen at least ten times. This chain links TRBV5-4 with TRBJ2-3; the D is unclear. Germline V gene data show CDR1 as SGHNT and CDR2 as YYREEE (reference sequence). The V end lost 1 base, the J end lost 5 bases, and 8 bases lay between the germline ends. This CDR3 region has 13 residues. The CDR3 nucleotides are TGTGCCAGCAGCTTGCCAGGTAGAGATACGCAGTATTTT. Protein sequence: CASSLPGRDTQYF.

This clonotype was seen repeatedly, ten times or more. V usage is TRBV6-6 and J usage is TRBJ1-4; the match to TRBD1 covers 8 bases. V was pared by 0 bases and J by 7 bases, with 7 bases of the junction left unmatched. This CDR3 contains 16 residues. From germline, CDR1 is MNHNY and CDR2 SVGAGI (reference sequence). CDR3 nucleotide sequence: TGTGCCAGCAGTTACTCGACTGGGACAGGTGGTGAAAAACTGTTTTTT. Translation: CASSYSTGTGGEKLFF.

For this clonotype: An end of the junction differs from the germline gene, which may be a read error. CDR3 nucleotides: TGTACCAGCAGCTTAGGCGGACCCCGCTCCTACGAGCAGTACTTC. Translation: CTSSLGGPRSYEQYF. V and J are TRBV13 and TRBJ2-7; D unclear. The CDR3 has 15 amino acids. Germline CDR1 is PRHDT and CDR2 is FYEKMQ (reference sequence). Variable domain in full (rest from reference TRBV13 and TRBJ2-7): AAGVIQSPRHLIKEKRETATLKCYPIPRHDTVYWYQQGPGQDPQFLISFYEKMQSDKGSIPDRFSAQQFSDYHSELNMSSLELGDSALYFCTSSLGGPRSYEQYFGPGTRLTVT.

This clonotype appeared a few times. The chain couples TRBV29-1 to TRBJ2-3; 10 bases map to TRBD1. This CDR3 region has 14 residues. J was trimmed by 2 bases and V by 6 bases; bases with no gene match: 5. Germline values: CDR1 SQVTM, CDR2 ANQGSEA. The CDR3 here is CSVRDRGYTDTQYF. The CDR3, as DNA: TGCAGCGTCCGGGACAGGGGTTACACAGATACGCAGTATTTT.

This clonotype was seen more than once but under ten times. The V call is TRBV7-2, the J call TRBJ2-7, with D hard to call. The germline V and J ends were trimmed by 1 base and 4 bases, with 8 bases remaining between them. This CDR3 has 13 residues. CDR1 is SGHTA, CDR2 FQGNSA, per germline. The CDR3 bases are TGTGCCAGCAGCTTAGGACATATGTACGAGCAGTACTTC. Translation: CASSLGHMYEQYF. Variable domain in full (rest from reference TRBV7-2 and TRBJ2-7): GAGVSQSPSNKVTEKGKDVELRCDPISGHTALYWYRQSLGQGLEFLIYFQGNSAPDKSGLPSDRFSAERTGGSVSTLTIQRTQQEDSAVYLCASSLGHMYEQYFGPGTRLTVT.